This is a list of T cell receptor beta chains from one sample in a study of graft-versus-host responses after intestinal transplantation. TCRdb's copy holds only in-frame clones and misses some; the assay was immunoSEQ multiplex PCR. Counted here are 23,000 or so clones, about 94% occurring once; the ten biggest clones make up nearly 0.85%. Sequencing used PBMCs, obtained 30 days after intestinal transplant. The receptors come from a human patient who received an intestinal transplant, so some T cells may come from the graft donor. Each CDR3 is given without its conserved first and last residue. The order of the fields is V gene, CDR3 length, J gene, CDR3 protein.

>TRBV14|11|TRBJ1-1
ASSQDPRGEAF
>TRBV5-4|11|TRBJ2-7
ASSRMGSYEQY
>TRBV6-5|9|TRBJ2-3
ASSFGDTQY
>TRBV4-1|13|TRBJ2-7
ASSQASGSLYEQY
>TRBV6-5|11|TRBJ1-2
ASSEVSRDGYT
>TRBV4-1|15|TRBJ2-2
ASSQEQDIRNTGELF
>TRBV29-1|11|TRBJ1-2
SVAPLFGYGYT
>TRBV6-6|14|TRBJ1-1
ASSYNQGAGITEAF
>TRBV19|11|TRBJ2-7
ASSVRADYEQY
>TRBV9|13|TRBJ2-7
ASSLTSGPSYEQY
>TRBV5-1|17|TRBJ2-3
ASSLAVGLAGGITDTQY
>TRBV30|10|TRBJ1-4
AWTGGNEKLF
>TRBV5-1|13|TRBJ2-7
ASSETSGRAGEQY
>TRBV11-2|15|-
ASSLASGTAGSYEQY
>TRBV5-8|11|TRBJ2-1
ASRWLGGNEQF
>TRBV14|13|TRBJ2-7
ASSQRVVSPYEQY
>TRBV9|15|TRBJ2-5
ASSVALSGGDQETQY
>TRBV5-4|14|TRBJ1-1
ASSLLGGAMNTEAF
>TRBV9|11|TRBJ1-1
ASSASTGTEAF
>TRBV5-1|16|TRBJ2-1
ASSLFGGYASSYNEQF